This TCR beta chain was sequenced in a study of preoperative IRX-2 immunotherapy in early breast cancer. The V gene end was trimmed by 6 bases and the J gene end by 10 bases; junction bases not matched to a gene: 11. The CDR3 sequence is 15 residues long. CDR1 and CDR2 from the germline V gene are LNHDA and SQIVND (reference sequence). This sample's treatment: preoperative locoregional IRX-2 cytokine immunotherapy. Patients received preoperative, locoregional IRX-2 cytokine immunotherapy in a phase Ib study. The assay was immunoSEQ multiplex PCR, and TCRdb's table has in-frame clones only and misses some. The sample lists tens of thousands of clones, roughly four fifths occurring once. This clone showed up just a few times.

Material: lymph node tissue, obtained after IRX-2 immunotherapy. This receptor was identified in a human donor with breast cancer. This chain uses TRBV19 with TRBJ2-1; 11 bases are a match to TRBD2. CDR3 sequence: CASSLMLAGGGEQFF. CDR3 DNA: TGTGCCAGTAGCCTAATGCTAGCGGGGGGTGGCGAGCAGTTCTTC.